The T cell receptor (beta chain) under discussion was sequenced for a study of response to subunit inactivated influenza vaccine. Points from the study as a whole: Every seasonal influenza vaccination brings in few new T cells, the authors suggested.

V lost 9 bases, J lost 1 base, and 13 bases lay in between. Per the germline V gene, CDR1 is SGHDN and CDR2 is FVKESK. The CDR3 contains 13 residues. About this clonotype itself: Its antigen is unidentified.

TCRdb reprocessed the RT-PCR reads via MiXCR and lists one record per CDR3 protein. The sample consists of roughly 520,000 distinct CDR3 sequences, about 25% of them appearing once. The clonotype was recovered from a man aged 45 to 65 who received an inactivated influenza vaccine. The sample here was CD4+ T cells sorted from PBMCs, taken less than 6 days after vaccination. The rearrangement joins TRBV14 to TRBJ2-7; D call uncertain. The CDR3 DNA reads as TGTGCCAGTCGTAGGGCAGGATCCTACGAGCAGTACTTC. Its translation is CASRRAGSYEQYF.